This record covers a single T cell receptor beta chain. Its antigen is as yet unknown. The data stem from a study of cytomegalovirus exposure and HLA in healthy donors. Study as a whole: A previous analysis identified 117 million unique TCR beta sequences derived from some 170 million T cells. Study-wide findings and caveats: Presence/absence analyses treated sequencing depth as roughly uniform across donors. The classifier reportedly diagnosed cytomegalovirus status with high specificity and sensitivity.

Samples came from healthy bone marrow donors. A multiplex PCR was run with 60 Vbeta primers and 13 Jbeta primers. The assay was immunoSEQ multiplex PCR, and TCRdb's table has in-frame clones only and misses some. The listing contains some 200,000 clones. Sequenced sample: PBMCs. This TCR was sampled from a woman between 18 and 29 years old in good health and CMV-seropositive.

CDR3: CASSRQLAGGADTQYF. CDR3 in DNA: TGCGCCAGCAGCCGACAACTAGCGGGGGGCGCAGATACGCAGTATTTT. The chain uses TRBV4-1 and TRBJ2-3, with TRBD2 identical over 12 bases. Germline V lookup: CDR1 MGHRA, CDR2 YSYEKL. The CDR3 length is 16 residues. After removal of 4 bases from V and 4 bases from J, the junction contained 6 bases not matched to a gene.